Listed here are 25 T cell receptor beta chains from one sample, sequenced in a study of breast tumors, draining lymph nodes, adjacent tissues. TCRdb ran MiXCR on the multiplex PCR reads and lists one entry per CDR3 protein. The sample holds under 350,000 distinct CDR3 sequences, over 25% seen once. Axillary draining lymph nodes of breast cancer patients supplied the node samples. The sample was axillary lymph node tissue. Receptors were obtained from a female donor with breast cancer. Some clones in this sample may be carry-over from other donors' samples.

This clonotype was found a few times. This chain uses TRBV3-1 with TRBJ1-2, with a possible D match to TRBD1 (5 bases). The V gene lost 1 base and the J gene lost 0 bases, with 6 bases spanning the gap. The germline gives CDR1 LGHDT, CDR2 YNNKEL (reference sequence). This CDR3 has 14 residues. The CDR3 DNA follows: TGTGCCAGCAGCCAAGGCAGGGCTAACTATGGCTACACCTTC. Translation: CASSQGRANYGYTF. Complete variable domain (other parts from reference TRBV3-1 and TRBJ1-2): DTAVSQTPKYLVTQMGNDKSIKCEQNLGHDTMYWYKQDSKKFLKIMFSYNNKELIINETVPNRFSPKSPDKAHLNLHINSLELGDSAVYFCASSQGRANYGYTFGSGTRLTVV.

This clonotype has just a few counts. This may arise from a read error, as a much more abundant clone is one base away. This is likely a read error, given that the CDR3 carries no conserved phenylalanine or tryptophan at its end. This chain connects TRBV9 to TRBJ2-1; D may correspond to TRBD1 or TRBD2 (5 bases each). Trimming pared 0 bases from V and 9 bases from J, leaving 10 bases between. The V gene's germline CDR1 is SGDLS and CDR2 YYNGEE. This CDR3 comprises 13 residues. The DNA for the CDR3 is TGTGCCAGCAGCGTAGGCGACAGCGGTGAGCAGTTCTCC. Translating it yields CASSVGDSGEQFS.

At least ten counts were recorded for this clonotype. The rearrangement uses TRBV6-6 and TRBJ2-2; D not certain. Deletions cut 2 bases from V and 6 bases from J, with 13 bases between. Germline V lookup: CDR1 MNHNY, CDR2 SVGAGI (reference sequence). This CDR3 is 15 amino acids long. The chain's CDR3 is CASSYTEDGSGELFF. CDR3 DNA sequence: TGTGCCAGCAGTTACACAGAAGACGGGTCCGGGGAGCTGTTTTTT.

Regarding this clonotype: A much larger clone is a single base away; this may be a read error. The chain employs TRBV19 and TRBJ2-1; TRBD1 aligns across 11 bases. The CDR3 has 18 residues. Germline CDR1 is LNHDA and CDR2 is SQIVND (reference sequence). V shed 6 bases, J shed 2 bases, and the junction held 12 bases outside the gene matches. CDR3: CASSPDRGTGGTYNEQFF. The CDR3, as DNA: TGTGCCAGTAGCCCAGATCGGGGGACAGGGGGAACCTACAATGAGCAGTTCTTC.

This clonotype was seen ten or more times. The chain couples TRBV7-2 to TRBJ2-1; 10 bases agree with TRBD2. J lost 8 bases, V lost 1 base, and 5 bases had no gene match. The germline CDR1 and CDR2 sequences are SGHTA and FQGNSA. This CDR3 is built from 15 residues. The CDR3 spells CASSLGLAGVYEQFF. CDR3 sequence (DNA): TGTGCCAGCAGCTTAGGTCTAGCGGGAGTCTATGAGCAGTTCTTC.

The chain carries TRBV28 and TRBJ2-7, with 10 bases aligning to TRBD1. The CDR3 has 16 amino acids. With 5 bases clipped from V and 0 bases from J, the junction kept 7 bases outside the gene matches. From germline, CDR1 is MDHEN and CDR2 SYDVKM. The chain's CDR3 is CASSRQGASSSYEQYF. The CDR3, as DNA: TGTGCCAGCAGTAGACAGGGGGCATCGAGCTCCTACGAGCAGTACTTC.

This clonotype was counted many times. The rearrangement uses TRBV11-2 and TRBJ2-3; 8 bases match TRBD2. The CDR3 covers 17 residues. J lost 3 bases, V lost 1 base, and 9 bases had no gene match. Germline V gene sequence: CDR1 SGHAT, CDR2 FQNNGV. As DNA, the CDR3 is TGTGCCAGCAGCTTAGGATCGGGGCGGGAGGAGACAGATACGCAGTATTTT. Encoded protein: CASSLGSGREETDTQYF.

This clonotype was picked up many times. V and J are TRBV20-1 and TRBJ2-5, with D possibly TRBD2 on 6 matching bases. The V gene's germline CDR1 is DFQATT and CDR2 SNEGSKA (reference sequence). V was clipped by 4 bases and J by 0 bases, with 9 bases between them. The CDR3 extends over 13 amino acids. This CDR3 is CSATSANQETQYF. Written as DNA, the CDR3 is TGCAGTGCTACTAGCGCCAACCAAGAGACCCAGTACTTC.

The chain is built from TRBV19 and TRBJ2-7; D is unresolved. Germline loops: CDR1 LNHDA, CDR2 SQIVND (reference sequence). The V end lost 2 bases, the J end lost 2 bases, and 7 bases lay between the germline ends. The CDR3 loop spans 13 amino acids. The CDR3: CASSIPETYEQYF. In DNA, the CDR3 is TGTGCCAGTAGTATACCTGAGACCTACGAGCAGTACTTC.

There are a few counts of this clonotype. This chain's CDR3 is CSAVKVQNTEAFF. CDR3 nucleotide sequence: TGCAGTGCTGTAAAGGTCCAGAACACTGAAGCTTTCTTT. V is TRBV20-1 and J is TRBJ1-1; D gene ambiguous. The V gene lost 5 bases and the J gene lost 1 base, with 11 bases spanning the gap. CDR1 is DFQATT, CDR2 SNEGSKA, per germline (reference sequence). This CDR3 spans 13 amino acids.

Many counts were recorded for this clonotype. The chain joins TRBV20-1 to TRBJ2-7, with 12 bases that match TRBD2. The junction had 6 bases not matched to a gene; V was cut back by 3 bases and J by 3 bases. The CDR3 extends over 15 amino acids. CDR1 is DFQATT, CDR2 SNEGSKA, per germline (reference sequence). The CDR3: CSASLSSGRVYEQYF. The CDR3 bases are TGCAGTGCTAGTCTGTCTAGCGGGAGGGTCTACGAGCAGTACTTC.

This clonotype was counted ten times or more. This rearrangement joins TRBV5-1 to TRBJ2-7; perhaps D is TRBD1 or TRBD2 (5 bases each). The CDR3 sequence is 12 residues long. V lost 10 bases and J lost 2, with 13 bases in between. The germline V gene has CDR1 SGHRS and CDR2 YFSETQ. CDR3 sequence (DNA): TGCGCCGAGGGGCCTCGTCCCTACGAGCAGTACTTC. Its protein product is CAEGPRPYEQYF. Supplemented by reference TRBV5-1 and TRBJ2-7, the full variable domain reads KAGVTQTPRYLIKTRGQQVTLSCSPISGHRSVSWYQQTPGQGLQFLFEYFSETQRNKGNFPGRFSGRQFSNSRSEMNVSTLELGDSALYLCAEGPRPYEQYFGPGTRLTVT.

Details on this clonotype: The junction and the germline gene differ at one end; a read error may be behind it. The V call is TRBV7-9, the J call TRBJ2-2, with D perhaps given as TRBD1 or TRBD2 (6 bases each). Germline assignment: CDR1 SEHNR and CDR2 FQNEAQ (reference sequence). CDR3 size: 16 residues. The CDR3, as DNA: TGTGCCAGCTCAAGCTCCTACAGGGACTTACCCGGGGAGCTGTCTTTT. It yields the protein CASSSSYRDLPGELSF.

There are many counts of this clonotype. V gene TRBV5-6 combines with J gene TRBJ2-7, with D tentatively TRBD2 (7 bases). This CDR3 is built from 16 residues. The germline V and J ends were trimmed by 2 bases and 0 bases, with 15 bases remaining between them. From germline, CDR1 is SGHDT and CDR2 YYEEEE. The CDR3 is CASSFGGPSGSYEQYF. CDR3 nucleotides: TGTGCCAGCAGCTTCGGGGGCCCTAGCGGCTCCTACGAGCAGTACTTC.

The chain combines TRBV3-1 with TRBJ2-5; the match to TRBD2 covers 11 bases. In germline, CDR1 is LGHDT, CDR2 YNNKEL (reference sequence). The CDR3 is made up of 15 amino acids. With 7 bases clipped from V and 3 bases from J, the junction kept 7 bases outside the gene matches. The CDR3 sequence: CASKELAGVEETQYF. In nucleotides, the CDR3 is TGTGCCAGCAAGGAACTAGCGGGAGTTGAAGAGACCCAGTACTTC.

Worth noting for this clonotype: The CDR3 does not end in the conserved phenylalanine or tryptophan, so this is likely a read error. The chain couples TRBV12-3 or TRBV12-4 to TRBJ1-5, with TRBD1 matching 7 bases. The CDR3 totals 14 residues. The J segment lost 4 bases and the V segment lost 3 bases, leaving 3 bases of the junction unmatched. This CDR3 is CASSFPGGNQPQHL. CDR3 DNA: TGTGCCAGCAGTTTCCCAGGGGGTAATCAGCCCCAGCATCTT.

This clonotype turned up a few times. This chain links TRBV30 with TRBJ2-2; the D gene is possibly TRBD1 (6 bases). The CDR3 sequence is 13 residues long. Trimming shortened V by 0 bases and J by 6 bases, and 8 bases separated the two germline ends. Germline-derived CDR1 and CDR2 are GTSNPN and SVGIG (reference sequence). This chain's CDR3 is CAWSVQGSGELFF. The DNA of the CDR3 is TGTGCCTGGAGTGTACAGGGATCCGGGGAGCTGTTTTTT.

As DNA, the CDR3 is TGTGCCAGCAGTTACTCCCTGAGGGTAGGTCGGCCTGGGGCCAACGTCCTGACTTTC. Protein: CASSYSLRVGRPGANVLTF. This sequence joins TRBV6-2 or TRBV6-3 and TRBJ2-6; maybe TRBD2 (5 bases). The CDR3 is 19 residues long. Trimming took off 0 bases at V and 2 bases at J, with 17 bases between the two ends. Looked up from germline, CDR1 is MNHEY and CDR2 is SVGEGT.

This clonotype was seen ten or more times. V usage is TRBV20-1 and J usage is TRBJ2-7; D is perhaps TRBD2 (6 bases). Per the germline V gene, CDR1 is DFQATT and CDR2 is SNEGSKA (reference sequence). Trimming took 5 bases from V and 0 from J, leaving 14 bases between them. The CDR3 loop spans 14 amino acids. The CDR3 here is CSAGGLRYSYEQYF. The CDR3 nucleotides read TGCAGTGCTGGGGGACTCCGTTACTCCTACGAGCAGTACTTC.

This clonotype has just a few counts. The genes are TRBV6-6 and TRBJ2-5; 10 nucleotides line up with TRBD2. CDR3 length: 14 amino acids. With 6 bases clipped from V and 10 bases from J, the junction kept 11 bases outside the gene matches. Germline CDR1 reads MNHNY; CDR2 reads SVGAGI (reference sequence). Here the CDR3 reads CASSPERTSGFQYF. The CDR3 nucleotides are TGTGCCAGCAGCCCCGAGCGGACTAGCGGCTTCCAGTACTTC.

This CDR3 reads CASSSTAGETGRSGYTF. In nucleotides, the CDR3 is TGTGCCAGCAGCTCGACCGCCGGAGAGACAGGGAGGAGTGGCTACACCTTC. This chain connects TRBV11-2 to TRBJ1-2, with 7 positions matching TRBD1. The ends lost 4 bases at V and 7 bases at J; junction bases unmatched: 18. Germline lookup yields CDR1 SGHAT and CDR2 FQNNGV. The CDR3 is 17 residues long.

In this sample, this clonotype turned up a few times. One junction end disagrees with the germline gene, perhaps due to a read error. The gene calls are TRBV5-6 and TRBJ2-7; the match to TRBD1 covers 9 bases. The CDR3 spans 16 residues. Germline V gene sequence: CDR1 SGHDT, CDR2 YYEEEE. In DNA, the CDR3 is TGTGCCAGCAGCTTGACCATACAGGGGGCTACCTACGAGCAGTGCTTC. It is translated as CASSLTIQGATYEQCF.

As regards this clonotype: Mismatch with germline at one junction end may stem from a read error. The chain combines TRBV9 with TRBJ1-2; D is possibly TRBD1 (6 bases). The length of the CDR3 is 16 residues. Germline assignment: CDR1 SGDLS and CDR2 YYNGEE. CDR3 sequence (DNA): TGTGCCAGCAGCCTAACAAACAGGGCGGGTGCTTATGCCTACACCTTC. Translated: CASSLTNRAGAYAYTF.

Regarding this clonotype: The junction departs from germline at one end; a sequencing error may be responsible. In nucleotides, the CDR3 is TGTGCCAGCAGTCACTCGGGCCGAGGAGTCTCCAATGAGCAGTTCTTC. Its translation is CASSHSGRGVSNEQFF. The chain is built from TRBV6-5 and TRBJ2-1, with unresolved D. The CDR3 totals 16 residues. Per germline, CDR1 MNHEY and CDR2 SVGAGI.

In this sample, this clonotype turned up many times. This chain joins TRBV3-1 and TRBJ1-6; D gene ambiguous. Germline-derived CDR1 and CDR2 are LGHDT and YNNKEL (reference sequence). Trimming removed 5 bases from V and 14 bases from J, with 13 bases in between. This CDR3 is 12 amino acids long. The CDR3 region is CASSSARGALHF. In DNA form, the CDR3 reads TGTGCCAGCAGCTCTGCCCGGGGAGCCCTCCACTTT. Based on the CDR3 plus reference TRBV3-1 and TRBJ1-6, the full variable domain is DTAVSQTPKYLVTQMGNDKSIKCEQNLGHDTMYWYKQDSKKFLKIMFSYNNKELIINETVPNRFSPKSPDKAHLNLHINSLELGDSAVYFCASSSARGALHFGNGTRLTVT.